Listed below are T cell receptor beta chains from one sample, sequenced in a study of blood T cell repertoires in COVID-19. Method: immunoSEQ multiplex PCR; TCRdb's copy keeps in-frame clones and lacks some. The data show under 350,000 clones, 70% to 90% seen once. What was sequenced was peripheral blood. Source of these receptors: a human donor in a cohort sampled during active COVID-19. Each CDR3 is given with its conserved first and last residue. D genes are given only for firm matches. Rows may omit the clone size; those that give it use once, few, many or a size class.

TRBJ1-1 TRBV9 NA NA TGTGCCAGCAGCACGGGGACACCTAGGACTGAAGCTTTCTTT CASSTGTPRTEAFF
TRBJ1-1 TRBV6-5 TRBD1 NA TGTGCCAGCGGCCTCCGGTCGGGACAGATCACTGAAGCTTTCTTT CASGLRSGQITEAFF
TRBJ1-2 TRBV5-1 NA NA TGCGCCAGCAGCTTGGATCGGGGGGCGTACTATGGCTACACCTTC CASSLDRGAYYGYTF
TRBJ1-1 TRBV7-3 NA once TGTGCCAGCAGCGAATCCCCGGGGTACACTGAAGCTTTCTTT CASSESPGYTEAFF
TRBJ1-5 TRBV6-1 TRBD1 few TGTGCCAGCAGTGAAGACAGGGGGTTTGGTCAGCCCCAGCATTTT CASSEDRGFGQPQHF
TRBJ2-2 TRBV24-1 NA NA TGTGCCACCAGTGGGGAACAGGGTCTCCCCGGGGAGCTGTTTTTT CATSGEQGLPGELFF
TRBJ2-7 TRBV5-8 NA NA TGTGCCAGCAGCTTGTATCGAGGGGGAGTGGACGAGCAGTACTTC CASSLYRGGVDEQYF
TRBJ1-2 TRBV9 TRBD1 NA TGTGCCAGCAGCGTACCGGACAGGGGAGAAAACTATGGCTACACCTTC CASSVPDRGENYGYTF
TRBJ1-2 TRBV9 NA NA TGTGCCAGCAGCGTAGATCTTTATGGCTACACCTTC CASSVDLYGYTF
TRBJ2-1 TRBV6-4 TRBD1 NA TGTGCCAGCAGTGACTGGGCAGGGGGTCTCAATGAGCAGTTCTTC CASSDWAGGLNEQFF
TRBJ1-2 TRBV11-1 TRBD1 NA TGTGCCAGCAGCCTAAAGGGACAGCCCCACTATGGCTACACCTTC CASSLKGQPHYGYTF
TRBJ1-3 TRBV25-1 NA NA TGTGCCAGCAGTGAATTACCCCGGGAACCGAGCTCTGGAAACACCATATATTTT CASSELPREPSSGNTIYF
TRBJ2-5 TRBV5-1 NA NA TGCGCCAGCAGCTTATGGGGGGACAGTCAAGAGACCCAGTACTTC CASSLWGDSQETQYF
TRBJ2-5 TRBV5-1 TRBD1 NA TGCGCCAGCAGCCTCGGGACAGAAGAGACCCAGTACTTC CASSLGTEETQYF
TRBJ1-5 TRBV27 NA NA TGTGCCAGCAGCCCTGCGGGTTCAACTCAGCCCCAGCATTTT CASSPAGSTQPQHF
TRBJ1-6 TRBV5-6 TRBD1 NA TGTGCCAGCAGCTGGGAACAGGGGTTTGATTCACCCCTCCACTTT CASSWEQGFDSPLHF
TRBJ2-1 TRBV5-6 TRBD1 NA TGTGCCAGCAGCCTTAGGGGGCCTGGCTACAATGAGCAGTTCTTC CASSLRGPGYNEQFF
TRBJ1-5 TRBV11-2 NA NA TGTGCCAGCAGTCTTGACAGTAGCAATCAGCCCCAGCATTTT CASSLDSSNQPQHF
TRBJ2-5 TRBV10-3 NA NA TGTGCCATCAGTCCCCACCGAGAAGAGACCCAGTACTTC CAISPHREETQYF
TRBJ2-2 TRBV24-1 TRBD2 NA TGTGCCACCAGTGTCTCGGGACTAGCGGAGAACACCGGGGAGCTGTTTTTT CATSVSGLAENTGELFF
TRBJ1-2 TRBV2 NA NA TGTGCCAGCAGTGAATTGCAGGGTCGGGGGATAGTGGGCTATGGCTACACCTTC CASSELQGRGIVGYGYTF
TRBJ2-6 TRBV5-1 NA NA TGCGCCAGCAGCTTGACCGGACAGAGCTCTGGGGCCAACGTCCTGACTTTC CASSLTGQSSGANVLTF
TRBJ2-7 TRBV10-3 TRBD1 few TGTGCCACAAAGACAGGGATAGGGAGCTCCTACGAGCAGTACTTC CATKTGIGSSYEQYF
TRBJ1-4 TRBV5-4 TRBD1 few TGTGCCAGCAGCTTAGGGGACAGCGGAGATGAAAAACTGTTTTTT CASSLGDSGDEKLFF
TRBJ1-6 TRBV14 TRBD1 NA TGTGCCAGCAGATGGGACAGTAATTCACCCCTCCACTTT CASRWDSNSPLHF
TRBJ1-1 TRBV2 NA NA TGTGCCAGCAGTGGGACAGCGCTTAACACTGAAGCTTTCTTT CASSGTALNTEAFF
TRBJ1-3 TRBV7-9 NA NA TGTGCCAGCAGCTTAGCGGCGGGGTTGGATGGAAACACCATATATTTT CASSLAAGLDGNTIYF
TRBJ2-2 TRBV2 TRBD2 NA TGTGCCAGCAGTGGGACTAGCGGGAACACCGGGGAGCTGTTTTTT CASSGTSGNTGELFF
TRBJ2-7 TRBV6-5 NA NA TGTGCCACCCTAGGGAGACCGAGCTCCTACGAGCAGTACTTC CATLGRPSSYEQYF
TRBJ1-6 TRBV4-1 NA few TGCGCCAGCAGCCAGGGGCAGCAGAGCTCCTATAATTCACCCCTCCACTTT CASSQGQQSSYNSPLHF
TRBJ2-7 TRBV30 TRBD1 once TGTGCCCTCAAACCGGGACAGGGGTTCAAGGAGCAGTACTTC CALKPGQGFKEQYF
TRBJ2-3 TRBV4-1 NA NA TGCGCCAGCAGCCTGGGGACTGCCGATACGCAGTATTTT CASSLGTADTQYF
TRBJ2-3 TRBV5-6 NA few TGTGCCAGCAGCTGGGTGACACTGGATACGCAGTATTTT CASSWVTLDTQYF
TRBJ2-3 TRBV6-5 TRBD1 NA TGTGCCAGCAGGTCCAGGGGGAATACAGATACGCAGTATTTT CASRSRGNTDTQYF